Here is one TCR beta chain with its context. Germline V gives CDR1 MDHEN, CDR2 SYDVKM. Unmatched junction bases numbered 16, after V lost 8 bases and J lost 8 bases. The CDR3 consists of 15 residues. Assay: immunoSEQ multiplex PCR; the TCRdb copy retains only in-frame clones and omits some. Of tens of thousands of clones listed, around 80% were seen once; the top ten hold 9.2%. The data were obtained in a study of blood T cell repertoires in COVID-19. On the study more broadly: Collection of acute and convalescent COVID-19 samples took place in the United States, Italy and Spain.

Material for sequencing was peripheral blood. The chain combines TRBV28 with TRBJ2-5, with TRBD2 matching over 8 bases. This receptor was identified in a human donor in a cohort sampled during active COVID-19. The CDR3 loop is CASGPGGREWGTQYF. The CDR3 nucleotides are TGTGCCAGCGGTCCGGGGGGGCGCGAATGGGGTACCCAGTACTTC. Full variable domain (outside the CDR3, taken from reference TRBV28 and TRBJ2-5): DVKVTQSSRYLVKRTGEKVFLECVQDMDHENMFWYRQDPGLGLRLIYFSYDVKMKEKGDIPEGYSVSREKKERFSLILESASTNQTSMYLCASGPGGREWGTQYFGPGTRLLVL.